One and the same sample provided the 9 T cell receptor beta chains below, sequenced in a study of T cells expressing NK-cell markers. TCRdb re-called the 5' RACE reads and shows each CDR3 protein once, DNA omitted. This sample's clone table lists just under 150,000 distinct CDR3 sequences. The sample consisted of blood T cells: a sorted CD56 or NKG2C T cell subset, CD4+ or CD8+ T cells, or bulk PBMC T cells (not recorded which). These receptors were obtained from a man younger than 35 in good health.

The J gene is TRBJ2-3, the V gene TRBV6-2 or TRBV6-3; the TCRdb call, TRBD2, lacks DNA for checking. The germline V gene encodes CDR1 MNHEY and CDR2 SVGEGT. The CDR3 is 18 amino acids. The chain's CDR3 is CASTPGTSGEPSTDTQYF.

This chain joins TRBV4-2 and TRBJ2-7. Germline loops: CDR1 LGHNA, CDR2 YNFKEQ. The CDR3 is 15 amino acids. The chain's CDR3 is CASSQEEREGLEQYF.

This chain connects TRBV24-1 to TRBJ2-5; TCRdb picks TRBD1, but there is no DNA to check that call. Germline assignment: CDR1 KGHDR and CDR2 SFDVKD. The CDR3 covers 16 residues. The CDR3 loop is CATSNIRSFTGETQYF.

J is TRBJ2-1 and V is TRBV20-1; TCRdb indicates TRBD2, and absent DNA this call remains unverified. This CDR3 contains 15 residues. Germline V gene sequence: CDR1 DFQATT, CDR2 SNEGSKA (reference sequence). The CDR3: CSARDVAGAFWEQFF.

This chain links TRBV9 with TRBJ2-2; with no DNA, the TCRdb D assignment of TRBD2 cannot be verified. CDR1 is SGDLS and CDR2 is YYNGEE in the germline V gene. The CDR3 sequence is 16 residues long. This CDR3 reads CASSVASLAVTGELFF.

J is TRBJ1-1 and V is TRBV10-3. Germline V gene lookup returns CDR1 ENHRY and CDR2 SYGVKD. The CDR3 consists of 12 residues. CDR3: CAISEGPLEAFF.

The chain employs TRBV23-1 and TRBJ2-2; the TCRdb D gene call, TRBD1, has no DNA to confirm it. Being an ORF, TRBV23-1 has a function that is uncertain. This CDR3 region has 17 residues. The CDR3 sequence is CASSQSEGTGSTGELFF.

The CDR3 sequence: CASFEGRTGGGYTF. The chain carries TRBV5-1 and TRBJ1-2; the D call of TRBD1 rests on TCRdb alone, since no DNA is present to check it. The CDR3 length is 14 residues. The germline gives CDR1 SGHRS, CDR2 YFSETQ.

The V and J genes are TRBV11-2 and TRBJ2-7; the TCRdb call, TRBD2, lacks DNA for checking. Germline V CDR1 and CDR2: SGHAT, FQNNGV. The CDR3 spans 16 residues. The CDR3 loop is CASSFFLGTISYEQYF. Full variable domain (outside the CDR3, taken from reference TRBV11-2 and TRBJ2-7): EAGVAQSPRYKIIEKRQSVAFWCNPISGHATLYWYQQILGQGPKLLIQFQNNGVVDDSQLPKDRFSAERLKGVDSTLKIQPAKLEDSAVYLCASSFFLGTISYEQYFGPGTRLTVT.